This TCR beta chain emerged from a study of OX40 agonist ivuxolimab in advanced cancers. Overall study context: Checkpoint inhibitors had been given previously to under 50% of patients. Points from the study as a whole: Blood T cells, both CD4+ and CD8+, expanded clonally by week 6 at 0.1 to 3.0 mg/kg. On average, CD8+ T cells had more expanded clones than CD4+. Low normalized clonal expansion also occurred in some nonresponding patients.

TCRdb keeps only in-frame clones here, not all; method: immunoSEQ multiplex PCR. Among tens of thousands of clones listed, about 81% were seen once. This clone was counted a single time. Its antigen is unidentified. The V gene lost 3 bases and the J gene lost 3 bases, with 7 bases spanning the gap. The CDR3 consists of 13 residues. Germline V gene data show CDR1 as KGHSH and CDR2 as LQKENI. J is TRBJ2-3 and V is TRBV18; D gene uncertain. Here the sequenced sample was CD4+ or CD8+ T cells sorted from blood, taken in a trial of the OX40 agonist ivuxolimab. This clonotype was obtained from an adult with an advanced solid tumor such as melanoma, head and neck, liver or kidney cancer. The CDR3 spells CASSPQRTDTQYF. CDR3 nucleotides: TGTGCCAGCTCACCCCAAAGAACAGATACGCAGTATTTT.